This T cell receptor (beta chain) was observed in a study of shared clonotypes between healthy human individuals. Generated by immunoSEQ multiplex PCR, the TCRdb table keeps only in-frame clones and is missing some. The data show just over 2,000,000 clones, about 94% seen once. Positive CCR7 selection of CD45RO-negative cells yielded the naive CD8 cells, and terminally differentiated effector memory CD45RA+ cells were excluded. Those who donated, Caucasian adults without exception, all lived in Nashville, Tennessee. Remarks on this clone: Its antigen is currently unknown.

Regarding the study as a whole: Larger richness was generally estimated for naive than memory subsets. When compared with the clonotypes that were shared by all four sorted-subset donors, the non-shared clonotypes turned out to have lower generation probabilities. Collection of samples was limited to blood; tissue repertoires likely differ.

The V gene lost 4 bases and the J gene lost 2 bases, with 17 bases spanning the gap. The length of the CDR3 is 16 residues. CDR1 and CDR2 (germline): SGHNT, YYREEE (reference sequence). The gene calls are TRBV5-4 and TRBJ2-3, with a possible D match to TRBD2 (5 bases). Sequencing used naive CD8+ T cells sorted from blood. This clonotype originated in a man younger than 30 in good health. The CDR3 sequence: CASSLLGEGYTDTQYF. As DNA, the CDR3 is TGTGCCAGCAGCCTCTTGGGTGAGGGATACACAGATACGCAGTATTTT. Full variable domain (rest looked up from reference TRBV5-4 and TRBJ2-3): ETGVTQSPTHLIKTRGQQVTLRCSSQSGHNTVSWYQQALGQGPQFIFQYYREEENGRGNFPPRFSGLQFPNYSSELNVNALELDDSALYLCASSLLGEGYTDTQYFGPGTRLTVL.